This T cell receptor beta chain came from a study of shared clonotypes between healthy human individuals. Germline-derived CDR1 and CDR2 are SGHKS and YYEKEE (reference sequence). CDR3 size: 13 residues. The V and J ends lost 7 bases and 4 bases, in that order; junction bases with no gene match: 3. Using immunoSEQ multiplex PCR, the repertoire was profiled, and TCRdb retains in-frame clones only, with some absent. The repertoire has 500,000 to 650,000 clones, around three quarters of them found once; the top ten carry around 11%. The sequence came from a middle-aged woman in good health. Some clones in this sample may be carry-over from other donors' samples. Sequencing was done on a sample of PBMCs. The chain has TRBV5-5 and TRBJ2-2; 8 bases map to TRBD2. The CDR3 nucleotides read TGTGCCAGCGATAGCGGGACCACCGGGGAGCTGTTTTTT. This codes for CASDSGTTGELFF.